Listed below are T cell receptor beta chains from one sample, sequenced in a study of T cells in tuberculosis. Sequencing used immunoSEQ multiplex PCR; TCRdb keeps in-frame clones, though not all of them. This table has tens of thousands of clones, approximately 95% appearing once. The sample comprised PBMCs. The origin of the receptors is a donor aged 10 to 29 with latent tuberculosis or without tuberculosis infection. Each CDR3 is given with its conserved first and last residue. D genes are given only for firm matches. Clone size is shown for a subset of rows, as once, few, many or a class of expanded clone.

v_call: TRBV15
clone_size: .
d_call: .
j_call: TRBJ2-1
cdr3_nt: TGTGCCACCAGCATACCAGCGGACAATGAGCAGTTCTTC
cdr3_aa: CATSIPADNEQFF

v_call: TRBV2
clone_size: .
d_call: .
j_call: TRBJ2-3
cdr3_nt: TGTGCCAGCAGGATCAGGGAGGGCACAGATACGCAGTATTTT
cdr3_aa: CASRIREGTDTQYF

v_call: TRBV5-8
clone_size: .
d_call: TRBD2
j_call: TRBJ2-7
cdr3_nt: TGTGCCAGCGGACTAGCGGGAGACTACGAGCAGTACTTC
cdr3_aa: CASGLAGDYEQYF

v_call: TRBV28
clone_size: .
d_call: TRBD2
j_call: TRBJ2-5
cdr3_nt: TGTGCCAGCGCCCTGGGGAGGGAGGAGACCCAGTACTTC
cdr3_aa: CASALGREETQYF

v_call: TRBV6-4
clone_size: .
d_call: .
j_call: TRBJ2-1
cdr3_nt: TGTGCCAGCGCGAGAGAAGGGGGATCCTACAATGAGCAGTTCTTC
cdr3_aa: CASAREGGSYNEQFF

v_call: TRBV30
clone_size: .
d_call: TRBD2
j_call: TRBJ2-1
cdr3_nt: TGTGCCTGGAGTGACTGGACTAGCGGGACTAGAGGTGAGCAGTTCTTC
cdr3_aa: CAWSDWTSGTRGEQFF

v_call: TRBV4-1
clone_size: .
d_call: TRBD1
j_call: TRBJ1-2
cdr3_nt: TGCGCCAGCAGCCAATTCATACAGGGGGCGGGAGGCTACACCTTC
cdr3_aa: CASSQFIQGAGGYTF

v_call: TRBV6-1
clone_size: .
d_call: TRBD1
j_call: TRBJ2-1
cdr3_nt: TGTGCCAGCATTAGACAGGGGGCATGGGATGAGCAGTTCTTC
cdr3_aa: CASIRQGAWDEQFF

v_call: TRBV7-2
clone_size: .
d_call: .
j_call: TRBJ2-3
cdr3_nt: TGTGCCAGCAGTTCTGCTAGGTGGAGGGGGGGGACAGATACGCAGTATTTT
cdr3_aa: CASSSARWRGGTDTQYF

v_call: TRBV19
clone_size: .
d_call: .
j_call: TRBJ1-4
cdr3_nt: TGTGCCAGTAGAATAGGGGGGACGCGGGGCAAACTGTTTTTT
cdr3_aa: CASRIGGTRGKLFF

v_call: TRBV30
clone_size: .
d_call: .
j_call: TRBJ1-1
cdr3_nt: TGTGCCTGGAAGGTTGCGGACACTGAAGCTTTCTTT
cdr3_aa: CAWKVADTEAFF

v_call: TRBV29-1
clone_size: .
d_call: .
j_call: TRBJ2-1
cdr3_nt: TGCAGCGTTGGGCCCGGGACACCCGACAATGAGCAGTTCTTC
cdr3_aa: CSVGPGTPDNEQFF

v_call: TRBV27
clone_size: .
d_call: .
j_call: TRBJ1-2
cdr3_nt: TGTGCCAGCATCTGGGGGGTCTTATTC
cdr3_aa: CASIWGVLF

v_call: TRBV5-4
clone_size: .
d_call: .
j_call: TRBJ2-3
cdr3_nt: TGTGCCAGCAGCTCGAGGAAGGGAGACACAGATACGCAGTATTTT
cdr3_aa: CASSSRKGDTDTQYF

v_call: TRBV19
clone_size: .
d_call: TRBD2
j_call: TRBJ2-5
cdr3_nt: TGTGCCAGTAGTATAGGGGGGCGGGCTAGCGGGAGGGACCAAGAGACCCAGTACTTC
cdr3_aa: CASSIGGRASGRDQETQYF

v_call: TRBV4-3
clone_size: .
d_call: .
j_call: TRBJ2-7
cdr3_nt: TGCGCCAGCAGCCAAGAAACTAGTTACGAGCAGTACTTC
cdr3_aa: CASSQETSYEQYF

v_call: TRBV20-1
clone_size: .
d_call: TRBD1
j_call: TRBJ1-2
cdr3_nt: TGCAGTGCTAGGAGGGACAGAACCCACACCTTC
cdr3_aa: CSARRDRTHTF

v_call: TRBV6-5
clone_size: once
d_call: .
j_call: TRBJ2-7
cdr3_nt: TGTGCCAGCAGTTACTCGAGTACGGGAGAGGGCGAGCAGTACTTC
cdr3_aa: CASSYSSTGEGEQYF

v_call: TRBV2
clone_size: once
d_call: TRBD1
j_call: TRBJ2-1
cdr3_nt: TGTGCCAGCAGAGATCCGGGACAGGGAGCTTACAATGAGCAGTTCTTC
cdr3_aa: CASRDPGQGAYNEQFF

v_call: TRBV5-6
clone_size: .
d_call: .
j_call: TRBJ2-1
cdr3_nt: TGTGCCAGCAGCTTGGCGAAGCTCTTAGAGCAGTTCTTC
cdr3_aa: CASSLAKLLEQFF

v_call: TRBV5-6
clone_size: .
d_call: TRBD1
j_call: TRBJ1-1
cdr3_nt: TGTGCCAGCAGCGCGGGACAGTGGGGCTCCCCTGAAGCTTTCTTT
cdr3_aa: CASSAGQWGSPEAFF

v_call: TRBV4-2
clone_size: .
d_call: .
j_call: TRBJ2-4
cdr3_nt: TGTGCCAGCAGCCTATCGGGAGATGCCGCCATTCAGTACTTC
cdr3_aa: CASSLSGDAAIQYF

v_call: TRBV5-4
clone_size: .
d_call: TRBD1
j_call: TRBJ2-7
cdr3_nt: TGTGCCAGCAGACCTGGGACAGGGGGCACGTACGAGCAGTACTTC
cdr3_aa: CASRPGTGGTYEQYF

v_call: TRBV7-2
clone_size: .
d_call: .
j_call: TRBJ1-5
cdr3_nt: TGTGCCAGCAGCTTATCGGGGGTTAGCAATCAGCCCCAGCATTTT
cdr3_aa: CASSLSGVSNQPQHF

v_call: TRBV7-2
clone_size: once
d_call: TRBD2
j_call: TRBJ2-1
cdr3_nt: TGTGCCAGCAGCCCCTTCGGGAGGGCCGGCAATGAGCAGTTCTTC
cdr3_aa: CASSPFGRAGNEQFF

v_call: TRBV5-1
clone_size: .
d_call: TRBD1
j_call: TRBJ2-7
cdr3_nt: TGCGCCAGCAGCTCTTTTCGCGGACAGGGTGGAGAAAACGAGCAGTACTTC
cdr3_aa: CASSSFRGQGGENEQYF

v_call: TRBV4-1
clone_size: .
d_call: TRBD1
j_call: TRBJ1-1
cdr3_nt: TGCGCCAGCAGCCAAGGACAGGGGGCGCGGTCATACACTGAAGCTTTCTTT
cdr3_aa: CASSQGQGARSYTEAFF

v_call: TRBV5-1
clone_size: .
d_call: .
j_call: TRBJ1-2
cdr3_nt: TGCGCCAGCAGCTTGTCCTTCGAGTACGGCTACACCTTC
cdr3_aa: CASSLSFEYGYTF

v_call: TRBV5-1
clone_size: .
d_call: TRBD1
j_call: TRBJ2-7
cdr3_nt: TGCGCCAGCAGCGGACTTGACAGGGGGCAGGGGGACGAGCAGTACTTC
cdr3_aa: CASSGLDRGQGDEQYF

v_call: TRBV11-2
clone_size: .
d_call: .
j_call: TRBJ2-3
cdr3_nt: TGTGCCAGCAGCTCCACCTATCCCGGAGGCGGCACAGATACGCAGTATTTT
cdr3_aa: CASSSTYPGGGTDTQYF

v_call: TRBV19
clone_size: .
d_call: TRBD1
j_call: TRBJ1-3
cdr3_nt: TGTGCCAGTAGTATAACAGGGGGCGATGGAAACACCATATATTTT
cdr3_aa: CASSITGGDGNTIYF

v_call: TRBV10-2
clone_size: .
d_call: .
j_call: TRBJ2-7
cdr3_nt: TGCGCCAGCATGCGGGCCGCCTACGAGCAGTACTTC
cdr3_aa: CASMRAAYEQYF

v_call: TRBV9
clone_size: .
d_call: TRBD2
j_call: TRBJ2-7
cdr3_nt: TGTGCCAGCAGCGTAGGACTAGCGGCTTCCTACGAGCAGTACTTC
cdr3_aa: CASSVGLAASYEQYF

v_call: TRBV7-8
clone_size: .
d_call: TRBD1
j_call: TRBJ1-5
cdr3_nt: TGTGCCAGCAGCTTAGTGGCCAGGGGGCCTTATAGCAATCAGCCCCAGCATTTT
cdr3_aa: CASSLVARGPYSNQPQHF

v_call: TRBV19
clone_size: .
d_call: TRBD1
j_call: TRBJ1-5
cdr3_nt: TGTGCCAGTAGTATAGTGACAGGGGGCGCAGGTCAGCCCCAGCATTTT
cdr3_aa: CASSIVTGGAGQPQHF

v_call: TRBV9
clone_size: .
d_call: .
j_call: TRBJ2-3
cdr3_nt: TGTGCCAGCAGCGTAGACCGGGGGGCCACAGATACGCAGTATTTT
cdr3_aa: CASSVDRGATDTQYF

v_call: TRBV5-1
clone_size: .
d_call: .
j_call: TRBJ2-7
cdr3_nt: TGCGCCAGCAGCTTGGCCCCGACCCGGGGAGGCCACGAGCAGTACTTC
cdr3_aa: CASSLAPTRGGHEQYF

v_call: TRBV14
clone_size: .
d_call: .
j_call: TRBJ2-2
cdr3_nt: TGTGCCAGCAGCCACCTAGGGGTGGCTGAGGAGCTGTTTTTT
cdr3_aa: CASSHLGVAEELFF

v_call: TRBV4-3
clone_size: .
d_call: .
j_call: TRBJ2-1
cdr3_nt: TGCGCCAGCAGCCAAATCCGGGAGCTATACAATGAGCAGTTCTTC
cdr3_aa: CASSQIRELYNEQFF

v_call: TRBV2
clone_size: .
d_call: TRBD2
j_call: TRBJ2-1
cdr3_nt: TGTGCCAGCACTATATTGACTAGCGGGGTACTTTACAATGAGCAGTTCTTC
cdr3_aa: CASTILTSGVLYNEQFF

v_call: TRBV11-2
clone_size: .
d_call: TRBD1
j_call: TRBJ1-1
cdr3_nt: TGTGCCAGCAGCTCAACAGGGGACACTGAAGCTTTCTTT
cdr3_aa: CASSSTGDTEAFF

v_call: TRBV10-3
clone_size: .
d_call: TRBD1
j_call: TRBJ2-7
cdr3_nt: TGTGCCATCACCCGACAGGGGGCCCGGGGTCGGGGTGAGCAGTACTTC
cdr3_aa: CAITRQGARGRGEQYF